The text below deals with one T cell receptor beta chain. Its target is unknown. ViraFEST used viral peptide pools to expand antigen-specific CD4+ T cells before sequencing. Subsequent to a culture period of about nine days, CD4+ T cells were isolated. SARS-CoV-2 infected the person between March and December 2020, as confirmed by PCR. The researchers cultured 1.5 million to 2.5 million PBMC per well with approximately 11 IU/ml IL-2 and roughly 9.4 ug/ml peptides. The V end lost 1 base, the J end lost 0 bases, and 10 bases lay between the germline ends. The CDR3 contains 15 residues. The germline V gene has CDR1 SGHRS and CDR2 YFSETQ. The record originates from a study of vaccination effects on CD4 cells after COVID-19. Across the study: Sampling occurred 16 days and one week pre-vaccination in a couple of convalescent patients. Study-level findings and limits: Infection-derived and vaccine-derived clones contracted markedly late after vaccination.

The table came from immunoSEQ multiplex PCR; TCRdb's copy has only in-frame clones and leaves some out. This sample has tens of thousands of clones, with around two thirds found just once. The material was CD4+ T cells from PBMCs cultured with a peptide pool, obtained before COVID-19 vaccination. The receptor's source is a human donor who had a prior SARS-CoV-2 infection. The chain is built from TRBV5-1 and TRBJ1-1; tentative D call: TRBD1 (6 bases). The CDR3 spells CASSLSTGLNTEAFF. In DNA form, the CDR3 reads TGCGCCAGCAGCTTGTCAACAGGGTTGAACACTGAAGCTTTCTTT.